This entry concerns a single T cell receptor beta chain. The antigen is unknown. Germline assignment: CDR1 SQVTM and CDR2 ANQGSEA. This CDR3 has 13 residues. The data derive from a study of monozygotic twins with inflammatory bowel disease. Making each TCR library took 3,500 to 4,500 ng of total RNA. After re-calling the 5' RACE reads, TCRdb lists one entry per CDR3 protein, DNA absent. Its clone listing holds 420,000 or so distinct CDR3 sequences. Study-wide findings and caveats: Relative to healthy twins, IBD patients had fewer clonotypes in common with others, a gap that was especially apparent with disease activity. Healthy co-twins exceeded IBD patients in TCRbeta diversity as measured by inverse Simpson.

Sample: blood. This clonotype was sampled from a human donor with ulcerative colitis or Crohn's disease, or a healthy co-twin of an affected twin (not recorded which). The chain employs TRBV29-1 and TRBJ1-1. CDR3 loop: CSVEYSMNTEAFF. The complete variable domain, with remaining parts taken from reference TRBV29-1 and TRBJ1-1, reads SAVISQKPSRDICQRGTSLTIQCQVDSQVTMMFWYRQQPGQSLTLIATANQGSEATYESGFVIDKFPISRPNLTFSTLTVSNMSPEDSSIYLCSVEYSMNTEAFFGQGTRLTVV.